Reported below is one T cell receptor (beta chain). This specimen belongs to a study of blood T cell repertoires in COVID-19. Methods used by the authors: Amplification of reference gene primers was used by the study to estimate nucleated cell counts. Generated by immunoSEQ multiplex PCR, the TCRdb table keeps only in-frame clones and is missing some. That table furnishes V, J and clone size, whereas the DNA furnished D and trimming. Here the sample spans about 160,000 clones, 85% to 90% being singletons. V was shortened by 1 base and J by 1 base, with 5 bases between the two germline ends. The CDR3 is 14 amino acids. From germline, CDR1 is KGHSH and CDR2 LQKENI.

This TCR was sampled from a woman aged 70-85 years with COVID-19, enrolled during active disease. Sequencing was carried out using peripheral blood. The chain has TRBV18 and TRBJ2-1, with unresolved D. The CDR3 sequence is CASSPQESYNEQFF. The CDR3 DNA reads as TGTGCCAGCTCACCACAGGAGTCCTACAATGAGCAGTTCTTC.